This T cell receptor (beta chain) was sequenced in a study of T cells in narcolepsy. Study at large: Enrolled donors included narcolepsy type 1 or type 2 patients and healthy controls. The study, taken as a whole, reports: Comparing one patient's CSF and blood CD4+ clonotypes highlighted HCRT- and TRIB2-specific autoreactive clonotypes. Some memory CD4+ repertoires had no autoreactive clone sequences.

This CDR3 has 15 amino acids. The V gene's germline CDR1 is WNHNN and CDR2 SYGVQD (reference sequence). The V and J ends lost 11 bases and 1 base, in that order; junction bases with no gene match: 8. As for this clone: Its specificity is unknown.

The data were produced by immunoSEQ multiplex PCR, yet TCRdb's version contains in-frame clones alone and is incomplete. The data contain tens of thousands of clones, 75% to 85% of them singletons. The chain uses TRBV10-1 and TRBJ2-2; 9 bases agree with TRBD1. This TCR was sampled from a human donor with narcolepsy. The sequencing sample was made of CD45RA- memory CD4+ T cells from PBMCs. The DNA for the CDR3 is TGCGCCGGCGAGACAGGGGGACGGAACACCGGGGAGCTGTTTTTT. Protein product: CAGETGGRNTGELFF.